This passage covers 27 T cell receptor beta chains from one sample sequenced in a study of blood T cell repertoires in COVID-19. Using immunoSEQ multiplex PCR, the repertoire was profiled, and TCRdb retains in-frame clones only, with some absent. The sample includes 300,000 or so clones, around nine tenths seen only once; the top ten take 0.9% to 1.2%. Sequenced sample: PBMCs or T cells enriched from blood (not recorded which). These receptors were collected from a woman between 25 and 40 years old who had recovered from COVID-19.

The V gene is TRBV20-1, the J gene TRBJ2-5; 10 bases are a match to TRBD2. Germline trimming cut 3 bases from V and 5 bases from J; bases unmatched to any gene: 9. The germline CDR1 and CDR2 sequences are DFQATT and SNEGSKA (reference sequence). This CDR3 has 15 amino acids. The CDR3 protein is CSASNILAGVETQYF. The CDR3, as DNA: TGCAGTGCTAGTAATATCCTAGCGGGAGTGGAGACCCAGTACTTC.

This chain connects TRBV6-2 or TRBV6-3 to TRBJ2-7; tentatively, D is TRBD1 (6 bases). This CDR3 spans 16 amino acids. The V gene lost 0 bases and the J gene lost 3 bases, with 15 bases spanning the gap. The germline V gene has CDR1 MNHEY and CDR2 SVGEGT. CDR3 loop: CASSYSPTGRLYEQYF. CDR3 DNA: TGTGCCAGCAGTTACTCTCCTACAGGGCGCCTCTACGAGCAGTACTTC.

This chain uses TRBV29-1 with TRBJ2-5, with 9 bases that match TRBD2. This CDR3 has 13 amino acids. J lost 7 bases, V lost 2 bases, and 5 bases had no gene match. Germline lookup yields CDR1 SQVTM and CDR2 ANQGSEA. CDR3 sequence (DNA): TGCAGCGTTGAAAAAGCGGGAGGCCGGACCCAGTACTTC. It translates to CSVEKAGGRTQYF.

This clone showed up just a few times. The chain couples TRBV28 to TRBJ1-3, with D possibly being TRBD1 (5 bases). V was cut by 3 bases and J by 0 bases, with 9 bases left in between. Germline CDR1 and CDR2: MDHEN and SYDVKM. This CDR3 comprises 15 residues. CDR3 in amino acids: CASSFAQGSGNTIYF. In DNA, the CDR3 is TGTGCCAGCAGTTTTGCTCAGGGCTCTGGAAACACCATATATTTT.

The V and J genes are TRBV11-3 and TRBJ2-1; 8 bases are a match to TRBD2. Germline trimming cut 3 bases from V and 5 bases from J; bases unmatched to any gene: 6. The CDR3 runs 15 residues. Germline CDR1 is SGHNT and CDR2 is YENEEA. CDR3 sequence (DNA): TGTGCCAGCAGCTTTCCCCGAGCGGGGGACAATGAGCAGTTCTTC. Translated, it gives CASSFPRAGDNEQFF.

The V gene is TRBV7-2, the J gene TRBJ2-1; 8 bases are a match to TRBD2. The ends lost 1 base at V and 8 bases at J; junction bases unmatched: 7. The germline CDR1 and CDR2 sequences are SGHTA and FQGNSA. CDR3 length: 15 amino acids. CDR3 amino acids: CASSLVGTSSHEQFF. CDR3 bases: TGTGCCAGCAGCTTAGTAGGGACTAGTAGTCATGAGCAGTTCTTC.

The rearrangement links TRBV19 to TRBJ2-5; TRBD2 agrees at 9 bases. Germline values: CDR1 LNHDA, CDR2 SQIVND (reference sequence). V trimming: 4 bases; J trimming: 0 bases; junction bases outside the gene matches: 6. The CDR3 is made up of 16 amino acids. The DNA of the CDR3 is TGTGCCAGTAGTACTAGCGGGACCCCATACCAAGAGACCCAGTACTTC. It translates to CASSTSGTPYQETQYF. The entire variable domain, with the rest obtained from reference TRBV19 and TRBJ2-5, is as follows: DGGITQSPKYLFRKEGQNVTLSCEQNLNHDAMYWYRQDPGQGLRLIYYSQIVNDFQKGDIAEGYSVSREKKESFPLTVTSAQKNPTAFYLCASSTSGTPYQETQYFGPGTRLLVL.

This sequence joins TRBV5-5 and TRBJ1-1; TRBD1 agrees at 7 bases. V was clipped by 4 bases and J by 4 bases; unmatched bases: 10. The CDR3 sequence is 15 residues long. Germline values: CDR1 SGHKS, CDR2 YYEKEE (reference sequence). CDR3 DNA sequence: TGTGCCAGCAGCAGTCTCCAGGGGGAAAGCACTGAAGCTTTCTTT. Its translation is CASSSLQGESTEAFF.

The chain recombines TRBV9 with TRBJ2-2; D is ambiguous. There are 14 residues in the CDR3. The germline CDR1 and CDR2 sequences are SGDLS and YYNGEE. Trimming took 0 bases from V and 3 from J, leaving 6 bases between them. CDR3 in amino acids: CASSVAPDTGELFF. CDR3 sequence (DNA): TGTGCCAGCAGCGTAGCCCCAGACACCGGGGAGCTGTTTTTT.

The V and J genes are TRBV11-2 and TRBJ2-1, with D unresolved. This CDR3 has 12 residues. CDR1 is SGHAT, CDR2 FQNNGV, per germline. Between the trimmed V and J ends, which lost 5 bases and 7 bases, there was a span of 9 bases. DNA for the CDR3: TGTGCCAGCAGCGCGGTGGTGAATGAGCAGTTCTTC. It translates to CASSAVVNEQFF.

CDR3 coding DNA: TGTGCCAGCACCCCGACGGGGGGCGAAGGGGGCTACACCTTC. Protein sequence: CASTPTGGEGGYTF. The chain employs TRBV6-5 and TRBJ1-2, with D possibly being TRBD1 (6 bases). Between the trimmed V and J ends, which lost 7 bases and 8 bases, there was a span of 20 bases. Germline values: CDR1 MNHEY, CDR2 SVGAGI. This CDR3 is 14 amino acids long.

This rearrangement joins TRBV6-6 to TRBJ1-5, with unresolved D. From germline, CDR1 is MNHNY and CDR2 SVGAGI (reference sequence). Trimming stripped 2 bases from V and 1 base from J, with 9 bases between. The CDR3 has 15 residues. CDR3 DNA: TGTGCCAGCAGTTACCCGGGTGAAAGCAATCAGCCCCAGCATTTT. Protein: CASSYPGESNQPQHF.

This chain links TRBV7-3 with TRBJ2-3, with TRBD2 matching over 10 bases. Germline V gene lookup returns CDR1 SGHTA and CDR2 FQGTGA. There are 14 residues in the CDR3. V lost 5 bases and J lost 3; bases outside the gene matches: 2. The CDR3 sequence: CASSPTSGTDTQYF. Here the CDR3 DNA reads TGTGCCAGCAGCCCGACTAGCGGGACAGATACGCAGTATTTT. Full variable domain (remainder filled in from reference TRBV7-3 and TRBJ2-3): GAGVSQTPSNKVTEKGKYVELRCDPISGHTALYWYRQSLGQGPEFLIYFQGTGAADDSGLPNDRFFAVRPEGSVSTLKIQRTERGDSAVYLCASSPTSGTDTQYFGPGTRLTVL.

To note about this clone: The junction shows a germline mismatch at one end, possibly a read error. The chain joins TRBV7-7 to TRBJ2-5, with a weak D call TRBD1 (6 bases). The CDR3 extends over 15 amino acids. From germline, CDR1 is SSHAT and CDR2 FNYEAQ (reference sequence). CDR3 sequence (DNA): TGTGCTAGCAGCCTCGATTTGGACAGTGGGGAGACCCAGTACTTC. Translating gives CASSLDLDSGETQYF. The whole variable domain, filled in from reference TRBV7-7 and TRBJ2-5, reads GAGVSQSPRYKVTKRGQDVTLRCDPISSHATLYWYQQALGQGPEFLTYFNYEAQPDKSGLPSDRFSAERPEGSISTLTIQRTEQRDSAMYRCASSLDLDSGETQYFGPGTRLLVL.

The chain couples TRBV15 to TRBJ1-2; D call uncertain. V lost 5 bases and J lost 9, with 16 bases in between. This CDR3 region has 13 residues. Germline assignment: CDR1 LNHNV and CDR2 YYDKDF (reference sequence). In DNA, the CDR3 is TGTGCCACCAGCGAGGGCCCCGATCTGAGCTACACCTTC. It codes for CATSEGPDLSYTF.

This clone was seen once. The chain recombines TRBV11-1 with TRBJ2-1; D gene unclear. V lost 2 bases and J lost 7, with 9 bases in between. The CDR3 has 13 amino acids. From germline, CDR1 is SGHAT and CDR2 FQDESV (reference sequence). This CDR3 is CASSLSWRNEQFF. CDR3 nucleotides: TGTGCCAGCAGCTTATCTTGGCGGAATGAGCAGTTCTTC.

V is TRBV11-2 and J is TRBJ1-1, with a weak D call TRBD1 (6 bases). From germline, CDR1 is SGHAT and CDR2 FQNNGV. Trimming left V 1 base short and J 1 base short, with 16 bases between. The CDR3 is 17 residues long. CDR3 bases: TGTGCCAGCAGCTTAGGGCCCGAGACAGGATCGAACACTGAAGCTTTCTTT. This translates into CASSLGPETGSNTEAFF.

The V gene is TRBV7-3, the J gene TRBJ1-1; TRBD1 aligns across 8 bases. This CDR3 comprises 14 residues. Trimming cost V 3 bases and J 1 base; bases outside gene matches: 1. The V gene's germline CDR1 is SGHTA and CDR2 FQGTGA. The CDR3 reads CASSFGTGNTEAFF. CDR3 coding DNA: TGTGCCAGCAGCTTCGGGACAGGGAACACTGAAGCTTTCTTT.

The V gene is TRBV7-9, the J gene TRBJ2-2; 8 bases agree with TRBD1. CDR3 length equals 14 residues. Trimming cost V 5 bases and J 6 bases; bases outside gene matches: 5. Germline lookup yields CDR1 SEHNR and CDR2 FQNEAQ (reference sequence). The CDR3 DNA sequence: TGTGCCAGCAGCGAGGACAGGGCAGCCGGGGAGCTGTTTTTT. This codes for CASSEDRAAGELFF.

The rearrangement uses TRBV28 and TRBJ2-5, with D maybe TRBD2 (6 bases). There are 15 residues in the CDR3. Germline CDR1 reads MDHEN; CDR2 reads SYDVKM. V gave up 5 bases and J gave up 5 bases, with 18 bases separating them. The CDR3 sequence is CASSPRESGLETQYF. CDR3 DNA sequence: TGTGCCAGCAGTCCTCGGGAGTCGGGTTTGGAGACCCAGTACTTC.

The rearrangement uses TRBV24-1 and TRBJ2-7; 10 bases map to TRBD1. This CDR3 has 16 amino acids. The germline CDR1 and CDR2 sequences are KGHDR and SFDVKD. V shed 3 bases, J shed 5 bases, and the junction held 9 bases outside the gene matches. CDR3 amino acids: CATSDARGTGEHEQYF. The CDR3 nucleotides read TGTGCCACCAGTGATGCGCGTGGGACAGGGGAGCACGAGCAGTACTTC.

V usage is TRBV6-2 or TRBV6-3 and J usage is TRBJ2-3; perhaps TRBD2 as D (7 bases). The germline V and J ends were trimmed by 0 bases and 7 bases, with 11 bases remaining between them. CDR1 and CDR2 (germline): MNHEY, SVGEGT. The CDR3 extends over 14 amino acids. The CDR3 is CASSYSRGRNTQYF. DNA for the CDR3: TGTGCCAGCAGTTACTCGCGGGGGCGCAATACGCAGTATTTT.

The rearrangement uses TRBV28 and TRBJ1-3; D is perhaps TRBD1 (5 bases). Trimming stripped 1 base from V and 0 bases from J, with 10 bases between. The CDR3 is made up of 16 amino acids. Germline CDR1 MDHEN, CDR2 SYDVKM. CDR3 nucleotides: TGTGCCAGCAGTTTATTCGGGGGAACCTCTGGAAACACCATATATTTT. This gives the protein CASSLFGGTSGNTIYF.

The rearrangement joins TRBV4-1 to TRBJ2-3; possibly TRBD1 for D (6 bases). Trimming pared 0 bases from V and 4 bases from J, leaving 11 bases between. CDR3 length: 15 residues. The germline gives CDR1 MGHRA, CDR2 YSYEKL. CDR3 residues: CASSQDRGAADTQYF. The CDR3 nucleotides are TGCGCCAGCAGCCAAGACAGGGGCGCGGCAGATACGCAGTATTTT.

Worth noting for this clone: A much larger clone is a single base away; this may be a read error. CDR3 DNA: TGTGCCAGCAGCTCCAGGGACAGTTACTATGGCTACACCTTC. Translated, it gives CASSSRDSYYGYTF. This chain connects TRBV5-4 to TRBJ1-2; TRBD1 matches at 7 bases. This CDR3 has 14 amino acids. The germline V gene has CDR1 SGHNT and CDR2 YYREEE (reference sequence). The V and J ends lost 3 bases and 3 bases, in that order; junction bases with no gene match: 5.

This clone has just one count. This chain links TRBV9 with TRBJ1-1; TRBD1 agrees at 9 bases. The germline CDR1 and CDR2 sequences are SGDLS and YYNGEE. The CDR3 loop spans 15 amino acids. Trimming at V came to 3 bases and at J to 6 bases, leaving 9 bases not matched to a gene. The CDR3 nucleotides are TGTGCCAGCAGCGATCTACAGGGGGCTGCGGCTGAAGCTTTCTTT. This encodes CASSDLQGAAAEAFF.

In its sample, this clone was seen a few times. The chain joins TRBV28 to TRBJ2-3; the D gene is possibly TRBD2 (6 bases). The V end was cut by 3 bases, the J end by 10 bases, with 11 bases between. Germline CDR1 reads MDHEN; CDR2 reads SYDVKM. The CDR3 has 12 amino acids. Here the CDR3 reads CASSFPRRAQYF. Here the CDR3 DNA reads TGTGCCAGCAGTTTCCCACGGAGGGCGCAGTATTTT.